This T cell receptor (beta chain) was recovered during a study of blood T cell repertoires in COVID-19. Overall study: Sites in the United States, Italy and Spain provided acute and convalescent COVID-19 samples. PBMCs, B-cell-depleted T cells, or T cells provided the cDNA or gDNA that made up the material.

As handled by the study authors: Reference gene primer amplification yielded estimated nucleated cell counts. Generated by immunoSEQ multiplex PCR, the TCRdb table keeps only in-frame clones and is missing some. V, J and clone size derive from that table, while D and trimming were established from the DNA sequence. The table has fewer than 120,000 clones, 70% to 90% seen once. Looked up from germline, CDR1 is LGHNA and CDR2 is YNFKEQ. J was trimmed by 5 bases and V by 1 base; bases with no gene match: 8. CDR3 length: 16 amino acids. The specimen sequenced was peripheral blood. The genes are TRBV4-2 and TRBJ2-3; 8 bases map to TRBD1. The receptor was isolated from a woman aged 50 to 65 with acute or convalescent COVID-19. The CDR3 DNA is TGTGCCAGCAGCCAAGTGACAGGGGCTGAGGTAGATACGCAGTATTTT. This gives the protein CASSQVTGAEVDTQYF.